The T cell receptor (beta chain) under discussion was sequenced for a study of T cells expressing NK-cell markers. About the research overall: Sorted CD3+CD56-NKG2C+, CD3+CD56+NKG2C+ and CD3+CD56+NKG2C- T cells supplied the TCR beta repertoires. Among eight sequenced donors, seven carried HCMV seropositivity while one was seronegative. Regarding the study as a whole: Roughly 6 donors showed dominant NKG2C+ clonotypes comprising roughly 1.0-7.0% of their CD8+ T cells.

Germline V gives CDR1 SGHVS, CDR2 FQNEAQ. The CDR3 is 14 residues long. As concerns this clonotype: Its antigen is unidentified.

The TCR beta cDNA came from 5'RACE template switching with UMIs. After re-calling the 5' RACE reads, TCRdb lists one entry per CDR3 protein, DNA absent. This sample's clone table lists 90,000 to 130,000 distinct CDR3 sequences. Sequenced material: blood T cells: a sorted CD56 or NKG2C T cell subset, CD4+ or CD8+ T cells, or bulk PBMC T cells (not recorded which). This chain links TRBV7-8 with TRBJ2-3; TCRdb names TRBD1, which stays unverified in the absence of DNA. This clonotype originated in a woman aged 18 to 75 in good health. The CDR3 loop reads CASSSGRWGDTQYF.